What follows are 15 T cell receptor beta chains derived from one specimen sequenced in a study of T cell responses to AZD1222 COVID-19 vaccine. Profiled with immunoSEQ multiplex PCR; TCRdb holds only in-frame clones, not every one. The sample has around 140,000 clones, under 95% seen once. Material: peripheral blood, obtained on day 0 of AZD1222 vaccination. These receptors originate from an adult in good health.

The CDR3 sequence: CASSSPWETQYF. CDR3 DNA sequence: TGTGCCAGCAGCTCCCCCTGGGAGACCCAGTACTTC. This chain uses TRBV7-8 with TRBJ2-5; no clear D. The CDR3 consists of 12 residues. Between the trimmed V and J ends, which lost 4 bases and 5 bases, there was a span of 8 bases. Germline CDR1 is SGHVS and CDR2 is FQNEAQ.

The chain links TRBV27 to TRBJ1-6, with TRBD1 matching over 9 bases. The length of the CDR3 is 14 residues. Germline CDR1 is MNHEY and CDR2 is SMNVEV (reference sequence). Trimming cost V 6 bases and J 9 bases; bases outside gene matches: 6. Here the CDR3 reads CASSPPGQGSPLHF. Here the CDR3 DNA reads TGTGCCAGCAGCCCACCGGGACAGGGTTCACCCCTCCACTTT.

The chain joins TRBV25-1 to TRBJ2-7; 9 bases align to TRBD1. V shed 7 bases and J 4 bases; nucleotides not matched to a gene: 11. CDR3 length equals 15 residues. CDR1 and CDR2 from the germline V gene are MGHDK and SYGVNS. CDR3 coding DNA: TGTGCCAGCATGGCCGGCTCGGGACAGGGATACGAGCAGTACTTC. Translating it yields CASMAGSGQGYEQYF.

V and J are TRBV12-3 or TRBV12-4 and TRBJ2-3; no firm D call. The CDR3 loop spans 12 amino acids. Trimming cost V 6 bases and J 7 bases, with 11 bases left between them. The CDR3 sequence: CASSSFKNTQYF. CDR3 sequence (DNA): TGTGCCAGCAGCTCTTTCAAGAATACGCAGTATTTT.

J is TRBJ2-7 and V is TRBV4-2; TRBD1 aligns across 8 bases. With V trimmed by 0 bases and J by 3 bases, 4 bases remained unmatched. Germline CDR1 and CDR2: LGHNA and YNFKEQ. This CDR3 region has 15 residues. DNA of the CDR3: TGTGCCAGCAGCCAAGAGGTCGACAGGGGCTACGAGCAGTACTTC. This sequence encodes CASSQEVDRGYEQYF.

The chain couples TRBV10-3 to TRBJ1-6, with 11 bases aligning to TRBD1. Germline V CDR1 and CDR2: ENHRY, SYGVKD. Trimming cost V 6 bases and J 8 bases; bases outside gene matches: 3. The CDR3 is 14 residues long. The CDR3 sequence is CAIREGQGDSPLHF. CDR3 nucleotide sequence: TGTGCCATCAGGGAGGGACAGGGGGATTCACCCCTCCACTTT.

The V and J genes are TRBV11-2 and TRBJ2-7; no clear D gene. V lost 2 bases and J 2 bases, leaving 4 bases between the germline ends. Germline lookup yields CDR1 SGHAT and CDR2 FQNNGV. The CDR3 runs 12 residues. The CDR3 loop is CASSLTPYEQYF. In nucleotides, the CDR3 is TGTGCCAGCAGCTTAACTCCCTACGAGCAGTACTTC.

CDR3 coding DNA: TGTGCCAGCAGCCCGTGGGGGCGAGGCGGGGAGCTGTTTTTT. This codes for CASSPWGRGGELFF. This sequence joins TRBV5-8 and TRBJ2-2; possibly TRBD1 for D (6 bases). Germline V gene data show CDR1 as SGHTS and CDR2 as YDEGEE. This CDR3 has 14 residues. V was shortened by 4 bases and J by 7 bases, with 14 bases between the two germline ends.

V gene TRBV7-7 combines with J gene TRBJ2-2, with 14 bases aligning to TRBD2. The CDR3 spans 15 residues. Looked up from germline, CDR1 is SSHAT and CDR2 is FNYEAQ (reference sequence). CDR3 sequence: CASASTSGGAGELFF. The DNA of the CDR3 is TGTGCTAGCGCCTCGACTAGCGGGGGGGCCGGGGAGCTGTTTTTT.

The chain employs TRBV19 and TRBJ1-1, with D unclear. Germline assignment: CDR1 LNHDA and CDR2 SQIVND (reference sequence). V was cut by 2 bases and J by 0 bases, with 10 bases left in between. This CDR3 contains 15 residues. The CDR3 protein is CASSINSFMNTEAFF. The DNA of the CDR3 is TGTGCCAGTAGTATAAACAGTTTCATGAACACTGAAGCTTTCTTT.

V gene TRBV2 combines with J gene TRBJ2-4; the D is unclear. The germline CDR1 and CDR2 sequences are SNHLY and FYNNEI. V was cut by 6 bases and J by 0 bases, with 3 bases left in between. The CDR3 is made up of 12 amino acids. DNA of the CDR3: TGTGCCAGCAGCTTAGCCAAAAACATTCAGTACTTC. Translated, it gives CASSLAKNIQYF.

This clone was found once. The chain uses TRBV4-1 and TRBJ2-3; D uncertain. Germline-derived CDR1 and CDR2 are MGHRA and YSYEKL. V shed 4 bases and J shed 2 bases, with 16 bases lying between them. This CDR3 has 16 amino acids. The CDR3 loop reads CASSRGQWGYTDTQYF. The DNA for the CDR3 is TGCGCCAGCAGCCGCGGCCAATGGGGATACACAGATACGCAGTATTTT.

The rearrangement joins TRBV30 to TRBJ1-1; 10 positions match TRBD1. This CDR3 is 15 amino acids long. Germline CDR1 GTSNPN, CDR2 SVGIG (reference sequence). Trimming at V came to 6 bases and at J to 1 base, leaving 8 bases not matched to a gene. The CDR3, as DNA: TGTGCCTGTAGTCGGACAGGGGGGCCGAACACTGAAGCTTTCTTT. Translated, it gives CACSRTGGPNTEAFF.

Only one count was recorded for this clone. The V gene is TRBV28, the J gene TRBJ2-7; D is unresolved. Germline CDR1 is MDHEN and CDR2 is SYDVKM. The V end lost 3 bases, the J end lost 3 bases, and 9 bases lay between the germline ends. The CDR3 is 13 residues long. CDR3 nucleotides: TGTGCCAGCAGTTTTACGCACAACTACGAGCAGTACTTC. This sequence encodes CASSFTHNYEQYF.

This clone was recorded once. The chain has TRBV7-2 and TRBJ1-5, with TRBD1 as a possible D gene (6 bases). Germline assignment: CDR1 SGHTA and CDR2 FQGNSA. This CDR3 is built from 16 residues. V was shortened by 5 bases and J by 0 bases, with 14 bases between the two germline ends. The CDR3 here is CASSPRGYNSNQPQHF. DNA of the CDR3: TGTGCCAGCAGCCCTAGGGGGTACAATAGCAATCAGCCCCAGCATTTT.